The next 22 T cell receptor beta chains were all read from a single sample in a study of shared clonotypes between healthy human individuals. This table comes from immunoSEQ multiplex PCR, and its TCRdb copy is limited to in-frame clones, with some not included. The sample holds over 2 million clones, approximately 95% seen once. Sequencing was carried out using naive CD4+ T cells sorted from blood. Subset reported: CD45RA+ positively selected. All receptors derive from a man between 18 and 29 years old in good health.

The V gene is TRBV4-1, the J gene TRBJ2-1; 9 nucleotides match TRBD2. The germline V gene encodes CDR1 MGHRA and CDR2 YSYEKL. With 4 bases clipped from V and 6 bases from J, the junction kept 4 bases outside the gene matches. The CDR3 contains 14 residues. The CDR3 protein is CASSRLAGPNEQFF. The CDR3 region has the DNA TGCGCCAGCAGCCGGCTAGCGGGGCCCAATGAGCAGTTCTTC.

The rearrangement links TRBV29-1 to TRBJ2-1; 8 bases fit TRBD2. The CDR3 is made up of 14 amino acids. V trimming: 6 bases; J trimming: 5 bases; junction bases outside the gene matches: 9. Germline V gives CDR1 SQVTM, CDR2 ANQGSEA. This CDR3 reads CSVRSGAGDNEQFF. CDR3 bases: TGCAGCGTCAGATCGGGAGCGGGGGACAATGAGCAGTTCTTC.

V usage is TRBV2 and J usage is TRBJ2-4; D perhaps matches TRBD1 (6 bases). Germline lookup yields CDR1 SNHLY and CDR2 FYNNEI. The CDR3 runs to 9 residues. The V gene lost 8 bases and the J gene lost 16 bases, with 12 bases spanning the gap. The CDR3 protein is CASDGQFYF. Written as DNA, the CDR3 is TGTGCCAGCGACGGACAGTTCTACTTC.

This chain joins TRBV27 and TRBJ2-7, with 7 bases identical to TRBD1. The CDR3 has 18 residues. Germline assignment: CDR1 MNHEY and CDR2 SMNVEV (reference sequence). After removal of 4 bases from V and 2 bases from J, the junction contained 17 bases not matched to a gene. Here the CDR3 reads CASSYSNFAQGSPYEQYF. The CDR3 DNA reads as TGTGCCAGCAGTTACTCGAATTTCGCACAGGGGTCCCCCTACGAGCAGTACTTC.

The V and J genes are TRBV6-5 and TRBJ1-2; a weak D match, TRBD1 (5 bases). V was shortened by 6 bases and J by 1 base, with 9 bases between the two germline ends. Per germline, CDR1 MNHEY and CDR2 SVGAGI. CDR3 length equals 13 residues. For the CDR3, the DNA is TGTGCCAGCAGACAGGACGGTAACTATGGCTACACCTTC. Protein product: CASRQDGNYGYTF.

This rearrangement joins TRBV6-5 to TRBJ2-7; D ambiguous. V lost 0 bases to trimming and J lost 2 bases, with 11 bases between them. The CDR3 consists of 15 residues. Per germline, CDR1 MNHEY and CDR2 SVGAGI. The CDR3 protein is CASSYSGSNTYEQYF. The CDR3 DNA is TGTGCCAGCAGTTACTCGGGGTCTAATACCTACGAGCAGTACTTC.

The chain is built from TRBV4-1 and TRBJ2-7, with 8 bases aligning to TRBD1. The V segment lost 4 bases and the J segment 3 bases; nucleotides outside the gene matches: 8. This CDR3 is built from 15 residues. CDR1 and CDR2 (germline): MGHRA, YSYEKL. The CDR3: CASSRPDRDNYEQYF. The CDR3, as DNA: TGCGCCAGCAGCCGACCGGACAGGGACAACTACGAGCAGTACTTC.

CDR3 in DNA: TGTGCCAGCAGCTTGGGGGCCGGGACTAGCGGCTACGAGCAGTACTTC. The encoded protein is CASSLGAGTSGYEQYF. V usage is TRBV5-4 and J usage is TRBJ2-7; 11 bases line up with TRBD2. CDR1 and CDR2 (germline): SGHNT, YYREEE (reference sequence). The CDR3 consists of 16 residues. J gave up 3 bases and V 0 bases, and 5 bases lay outside the gene matches.

This chain joins TRBV6-6 and TRBJ2-3; TRBD1 matches 10 bases. In germline, CDR1 is MNHNY, CDR2 SVGAGI (reference sequence). The ends lost 6 bases at V and 2 bases at J; junction bases unmatched: 8. The CDR3 is made up of 16 amino acids. CDR3 loop: CASRRQGAPTTDTQYF. In nucleotides, the CDR3 is TGTGCCAGCAGACGACAGGGGGCGCCGACCACAGATACGCAGTATTTT.

In its sample, this clone was seen many times. CDR3 region: CASSQLPPQLGGLAGFTYEQYF. The CDR3 region has the DNA TGCGCCAGCAGCCAATTGCCCCCGCAGTTGGGAGGGCTAGCGGGATTTACCTACGAGCAGTACTTC. J is TRBJ2-7 and V is TRBV4-1; TRBD2 agrees at 9 bases. The CDR3 contains 22 residues. Trimming removed 2 bases from V and 2 bases from J; junction bases left unmatched: 25. Per the germline V gene, CDR1 is MGHRA and CDR2 is YSYEKL.

The chain combines TRBV19 with TRBJ2-2; no reliable D call. The CDR3 length is 14 residues. CDR1 LNHDA and CDR2 SQIVND come from the germline V gene (reference sequence). V gave up 7 bases and J gave up 0 bases, with 9 bases separating them. This CDR3 is CASTVNANTGELFF. For the CDR3, the DNA is TGTGCCAGTACAGTCAACGCGAACACCGGGGAGCTGTTTTTT.

V is TRBV30 and J is TRBJ2-5, with TRBD2 identical over 9 bases. Germline V gene data show CDR1 as GTSNPN and CDR2 as SVGIG (reference sequence). V lost 2 bases and J lost 6; bases outside the gene matches: 10. This CDR3 comprises 15 residues. CDR3 bases: TGTGCCTGGAGTCCCCGCGGGGGGGTCGGTCAGACCCAGTACTTC. Encoded protein: CAWSPRGGVGQTQYF.

The genes are TRBV18 and TRBJ1-4, with D uncertain. Trimming stripped 1 base from V and 8 bases from J, with 8 bases between. The CDR3 contains 13 residues. From germline, CDR1 is KGHSH and CDR2 LQKENI. The CDR3 spells CASSPQEGEKLFF. For the CDR3, the DNA is TGTGCCAGCTCACCACAAGAAGGAGAAAAACTGTTTTTT.

V and J are TRBV12-5 and TRBJ1-4, with 8 positions matching TRBD1. The CDR3 contains 17 residues. Unmatched junction bases numbered 7, after V lost 3 bases and J lost 1 base. Germline CDR1 LGHNT, CDR2 FRNRAP. The CDR3 protein is CASGFKQGEGTNEKLFF. The CDR3 DNA follows: TGTGCTAGTGGTTTTAAACAGGGGGAGGGAACTAATGAAAAACTGTTTTTT.

The rearrangement links TRBV5-6 to TRBJ2-5, with 13 bases that match TRBD2. CDR1 SGHDT and CDR2 YYEEEE come from the germline V gene. The length of the CDR3 is 12 residues. After removal of 4 bases from V and 13 bases from J, the junction contained 4 bases not matched to a gene. The CDR3 here is CASSQGLAGRYF. CDR3 in DNA: TGTGCCAGCAGCCAGGGACTAGCGGGGAGGTACTTC.

V gene TRBV13 combines with J gene TRBJ2-1; TRBD1 or TRBD2 may be the D gene (7 bases each). Germline values: CDR1 PRHDT, CDR2 FYEKMQ (reference sequence). The germline V and J ends were trimmed by 7 bases and 8 bases, with 15 bases remaining between them. The CDR3 contains 13 residues. In DNA, the CDR3 is TGTGCCAGCAACCCCAGGGGGGGCGATGAGCAGTTCTTC. Amino acids: CASNPRGGDEQFF. Full variable domain (missing parts from reference TRBV13 and TRBJ2-1): AAGVIQSPRHLIKEKRETATLKCYPIPRHDTVYWYQQGPGQDPQFLISFYEKMQSDKGSIPDRFSAQQFSDYHSELNMSSLELGDSALYFCASNPRGGDEQFFGPGTRLTVL.

In DNA, the CDR3 is TGCGCCAGCAGCCCGGGACTTTATGGGGCCAACGTCCTGACTTTC. It translates to CASSPGLYGANVLTF. The V and J genes are TRBV5-1 and TRBJ2-6, with D possibly matching TRBD2 (6 bases). The ends were cut back, 4 bases at V and 3 bases at J, with 11 bases in the middle. Germline V lookup: CDR1 SGHRS, CDR2 YFSETQ. This CDR3 spans 15 amino acids.

This chain joins TRBV9 and TRBJ1-6; 10 bases match TRBD1. The CDR3 has 16 residues. Trimming removed 3 bases from V and 3 bases from J; junction bases left unmatched: 3. CDR1 is SGDLS and CDR2 is YYNGEE in the germline V gene. CDR3 in amino acids: CASSAGQGIYNSPLHF. The CDR3, as DNA: TGTGCCAGCAGCGCGGGACAGGGGATCTATAATTCACCCCTCCACTTT.

The CDR3 nucleotides read TGTGCCAGCAGACTTGGTTTTGATAGCAATCAGCCCCAGCATTTT. Protein sequence: CASRLGFDSNQPQHF. The chain is built from TRBV27 and TRBJ1-5; D is unresolved. There are 15 residues in the CDR3. CDR1 MNHEY and CDR2 SMNVEV come from the germline V gene (reference sequence). V lost 6 bases and J lost 0, with 12 bases in between.

This chain connects TRBV6-1 to TRBJ2-1, with 13 nucleotides matching TRBD2. CDR3 size: 14 residues. Per germline, CDR1 MNHNS and CDR2 SASEGT. The trim removed 6 bases at V and 4 bases at J, leaving 0 bases unmatched. The CDR3 DNA follows: TGTGCCAGCAGGGGACTAGCGGGGTACAATGAGCAGTTCTTC. Translating it yields CASRGLAGYNEQFF.

The count of this clone is one. The V call is TRBV10-3, the J call TRBJ2-7; TRBD2 matches 13 bases. The germline V gene has CDR1 ENHRY and CDR2 SYGVKD. CDR3 length: 15 residues. V trimming: 6 bases; J trimming: 1 base; junction bases outside the gene matches: 3. The CDR3 nucleotides read TGTGCCATCAGGAGGGGACTAGCGGGATCCTACGAGCAGTACTTC. As protein: CAIRRGLAGSYEQYF.

V and J are TRBV23-1 and TRBJ2-5, with 9 positions matching TRBD1. TRBV23-1 qualifies as an ORF whose function is uncertain. The V and J ends lost 1 base and 2 bases, in that order; junction bases with no gene match: 5. The CDR3 is made up of 16 amino acids. The CDR3 nucleotides are TGCGCCAGCAGTCAATTCCGGGACAGGGTACAAGAGACCCAGTACTTC. Translated, it gives CASSQFRDRVQETQYF.